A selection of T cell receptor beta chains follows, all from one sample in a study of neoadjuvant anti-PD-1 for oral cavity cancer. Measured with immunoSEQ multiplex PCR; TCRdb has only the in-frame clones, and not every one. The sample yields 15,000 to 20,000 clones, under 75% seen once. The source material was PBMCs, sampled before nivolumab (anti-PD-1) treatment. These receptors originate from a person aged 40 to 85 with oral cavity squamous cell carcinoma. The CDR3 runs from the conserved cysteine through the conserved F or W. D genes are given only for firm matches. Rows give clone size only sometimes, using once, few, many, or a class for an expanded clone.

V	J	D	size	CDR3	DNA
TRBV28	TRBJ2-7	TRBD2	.	CASSSTPRTSGRGYEQYF	TGTGCCAGCAGCTCCACCCCTCGGACTAGCGGGAGGGGGTACGAGCAGTACTTC
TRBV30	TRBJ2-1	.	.	CAWSWRTNNEQFF	TGTGCCTGGAGTTGGCGGACAAACAATGAGCAGTTCTTC
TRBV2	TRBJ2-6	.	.	CGPGANVLTF	TGTGGACCTGGGGCCAACGTCCTGACTTTC
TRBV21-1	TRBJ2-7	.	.	CASKTRTLEQYF	TGTGCCAGCAAAACCCGGACGCTCGAGCAGTACTTC
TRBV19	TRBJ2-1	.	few	CASSPMGYNEQFF	TGTGCCAGTAGCCCCATGGGGTACAATGAGCAGTTCTTC
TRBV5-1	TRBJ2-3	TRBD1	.	CASQLGTASTDTQYF	TGCGCCAGCCAGCTTGGGACAGCCAGCACAGATACGCAGTATTTT
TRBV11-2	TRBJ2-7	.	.	CASSLGNYGGLYEQYF	TGTGCCAGCAGCTTAGGAAATTACGGGGGCCTCTACGAGCAGTACTTC
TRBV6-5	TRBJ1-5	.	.	CASSWGPGEPQHF	TGTGCCAGCAGTTGGGGACCCGGGGAGCCCCAGCATTTT
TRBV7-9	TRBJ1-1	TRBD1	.	CASSLATTGVMNTEAFF	TGTGCCAGCAGCTTAGCTACGACAGGGGTGATGAACACTGAAGCTTTCTTT
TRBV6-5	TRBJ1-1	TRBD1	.	CASSSTRGMNTEAFF	TGTGCCAGCAGTTCCACCAGGGGGATGAACACTGAAGCTTTCTTT
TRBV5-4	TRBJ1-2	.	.	CASSLYEGGAYGYTF	TGTGCCAGCAGCTTGTATGAGGGTGGGGCCTATGGCTACACCTTC
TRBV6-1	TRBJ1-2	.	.	CASSEGRREGYTF	TGTGCCAGCAGTGAAGGAAGACGGGAGGGCTACACCTTC
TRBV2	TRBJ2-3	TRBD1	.	CASRQGASTDTQYF	TGTGCCAGCAGACAGGGGGCAAGCACAGATACGCAGTATTTT
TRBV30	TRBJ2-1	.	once	CAWATPTGASYNEQFF	TGTGCCTGGGCCACCCCCACGGGGGCCTCCTACAATGAGCAGTTCTTC
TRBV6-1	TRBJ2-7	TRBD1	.	CASSEGGQHFGQYF	TGTGCCAGCAGTGAAGGGGGACAGCACTTTGGGCAGTACTTC
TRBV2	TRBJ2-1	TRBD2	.	CASSFRLAGGPNNEQFF	TGTGCCAGCAGTTTCCGACTAGCGGGAGGCCCTAACAATGAGCAGTTCTTC
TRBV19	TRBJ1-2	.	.	CASSKAIYGYTF	TGTGCCAGTAGTAAGGCAATCTATGGCTACACCTTC
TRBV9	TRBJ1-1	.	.	CASSPTGENTEAFF	TGTGCCAGCAGCCCTACAGGTGAGAACACTGAAGCTTTCTTT
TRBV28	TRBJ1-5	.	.	CASSLYLTVENQPQHF	TGTGCCAGCAGTTTATACTTGACAGTCGAAAATCAGCCCCAGCATTTT
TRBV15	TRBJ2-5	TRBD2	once	CATSVGTSGSQETQYF	TGTGCCACCAGCGTAGGGACTAGCGGGTCTCAAGAGACCCAGTACTTC
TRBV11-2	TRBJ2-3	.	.	CASSRGGAPTSTQYF	TGTGCCAGCAGCAGAGGAGGGGCCCCCACTTCCACGCAGTATTTT
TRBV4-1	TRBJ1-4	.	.	CASSQDLGSLATNEKLFF	TGCGCCAGCAGCCAAGATCTGGGCAGCCTTGCAACTAATGAAAAACTGTTTTTT
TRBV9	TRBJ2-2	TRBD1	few	CASSAGQGGVGELFF	TGTGCCAGCAGCGCGGGACAGGGAGGGGTCGGGGAGCTGTTTTTT
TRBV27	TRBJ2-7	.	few	CASSFGGGGGHEQYF	TGTGCCAGCAGTTTTGGCGGAGGGGGGGGACACGAGCAGTACTTC
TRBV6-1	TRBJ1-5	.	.	CASDVGNSNQPQHF	TGTGCCAGCGACGTGGGAAATAGCAATCAGCCCCAGCATTTT
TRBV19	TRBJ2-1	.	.	CASSSRGMGRFF	TGTGCCAGTAGTTCAAGGGGAATGGGTCGGTTCTTC
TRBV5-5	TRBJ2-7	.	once	CASSVQGSVEQYF	TGTGCCAGCAGCGTCCAGGGATCGGTAGAGCAGTACTTC
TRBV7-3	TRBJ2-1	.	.	CASSPLSGNEQFF	TGTGCCAGCAGCCCTCTTTCAGGCAATGAGCAGTTCTTC
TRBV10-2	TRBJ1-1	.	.	CASSRMNTEAFF	TGCGCCTCCTCACGGATGAACACTGAAGCTTTCTTT
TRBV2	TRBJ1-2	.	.	CASSVFLPVNYGYTF	TGTGCCAGCAGTGTGTTTCTTCCGGTAAACTATGGCTACACCTTC
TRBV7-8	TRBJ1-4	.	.	CASSSSGTDEKLFF	TGTGCCAGCAGCTCCTCCGGGACGGATGAAAAACTGTTTTTT
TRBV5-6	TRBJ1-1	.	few	CASSWGRQNTEAFF	TGTGCCAGCAGCTGGGGACGGCAGAACACTGAAGCTTTCTTT
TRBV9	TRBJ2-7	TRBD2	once	CASSYSGNSYEQYF	TGTGCCAGCAGCTACAGCGGGAATAGTTACGAGCAGTACTTC
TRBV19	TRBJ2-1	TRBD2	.	CASTRTSGAHNEQFF	TGTGCCAGTACCCGGACTAGCGGAGCCCACAATGAGCAGTTCTTC
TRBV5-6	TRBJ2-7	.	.	CASSLSLEDPYEQYF	TGTGCCAGCAGCTTATCGCTGGAGGACCCCTACGAGCAGTACTTC
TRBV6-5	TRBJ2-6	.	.	CASSQSGANVLTF	TGTGCCAGCAGTCAAAGTGGGGCCAACGTCCTGACTTTC
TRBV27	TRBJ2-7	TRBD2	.	CASSLSLAGGISEQYF	TGTGCCAGCAGTTTATCGTTGGCGGGAGGGATTTCGGAGCAGTACTTC
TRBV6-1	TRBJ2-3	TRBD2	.	CASSESARLAGEDTQYF	TGTGCCAGCAGTGAAAGCGCGAGACTAGCGGGAGAAGATACGCAGTATTTT
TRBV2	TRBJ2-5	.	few	CASSGLASYQETQYF	TGTGCCAGCAGTGGTCTAGCGTCATATCAAGAGACCCAGTACTTC
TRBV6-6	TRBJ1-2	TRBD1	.	CASGQGGGYTF	TGTGCCAGCGGACAGGGGGGAGGCTACACCTTC
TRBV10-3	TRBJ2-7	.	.	CAISPTVDEQYF	TGTGCCATCAGTCCGACTGTTGACGAGCAGTACTTC
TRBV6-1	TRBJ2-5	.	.	CASSVRETQYF	TGTGCCAGCAGTGTCCGGGAGACCCAGTACTTC
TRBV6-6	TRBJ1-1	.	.	CASANGLNTEAFF	TGTGCCAGCGCTAACGGTTTGAACACTGAAGCTTTCTTT
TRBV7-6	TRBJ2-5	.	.	CASSTGHRTETQYF	TGTGCCAGCAGCACGGGACACCGGACAGAGACCCAGTACTTC
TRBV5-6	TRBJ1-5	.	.	CASSLAWGPPNQPQHF	TGTGCCAGCAGCTTGGCCTGGGGGCCCCCGAATCAGCCCCAGCATTTT
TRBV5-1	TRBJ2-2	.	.	CASSLRAVTGELFF	TGCGCCAGCAGCTTGCGGGCAGTCACCGGGGAGCTGTTTTTT
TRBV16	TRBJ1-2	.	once	CASSQLPGNYGYTF	TGTGCCAGCAGCCAATTACCAGGGAACTATGGCTACACCTTC
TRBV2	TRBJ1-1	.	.	CAILGGSITEAFF	TGTGCCATCTTGGGGGGGTCTATCACTGAAGCTTTCTTT
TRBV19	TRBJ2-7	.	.	CASSLSLGTYEQYF	TGTGCCAGTAGCCTATCACTAGGTACCTACGAGCAGTACTTC
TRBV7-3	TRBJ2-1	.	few	CASSSGTNNEQFF	TGTGCCAGCAGCTCCGGGACCAACAATGAGCAGTTCTTC
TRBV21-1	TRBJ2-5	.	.	CASSKVGGQETQYF	TGTGCCAGCAGCAAAGTGGGGGGCCAAGAGACCCAGTACTTC
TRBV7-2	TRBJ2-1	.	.	CASGGYNEQFF	TGTGCCAGTGGGGGGTACAATGAGCAGTTCTTC
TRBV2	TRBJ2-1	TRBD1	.	CASRPRDRGPASGIRSYNEQFF	TGTGCCAGCAGACCCCGGGACAGGGGGCCGGCTAGCGGGATTCGCTCCTACAATGAGCAGTTCTTC
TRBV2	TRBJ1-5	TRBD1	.	CASKGQGALDGNQPQHF	TGTGCCAGCAAAGGGCAGGGGGCGCTGGATGGCAATCAGCCCCAGCATTTT